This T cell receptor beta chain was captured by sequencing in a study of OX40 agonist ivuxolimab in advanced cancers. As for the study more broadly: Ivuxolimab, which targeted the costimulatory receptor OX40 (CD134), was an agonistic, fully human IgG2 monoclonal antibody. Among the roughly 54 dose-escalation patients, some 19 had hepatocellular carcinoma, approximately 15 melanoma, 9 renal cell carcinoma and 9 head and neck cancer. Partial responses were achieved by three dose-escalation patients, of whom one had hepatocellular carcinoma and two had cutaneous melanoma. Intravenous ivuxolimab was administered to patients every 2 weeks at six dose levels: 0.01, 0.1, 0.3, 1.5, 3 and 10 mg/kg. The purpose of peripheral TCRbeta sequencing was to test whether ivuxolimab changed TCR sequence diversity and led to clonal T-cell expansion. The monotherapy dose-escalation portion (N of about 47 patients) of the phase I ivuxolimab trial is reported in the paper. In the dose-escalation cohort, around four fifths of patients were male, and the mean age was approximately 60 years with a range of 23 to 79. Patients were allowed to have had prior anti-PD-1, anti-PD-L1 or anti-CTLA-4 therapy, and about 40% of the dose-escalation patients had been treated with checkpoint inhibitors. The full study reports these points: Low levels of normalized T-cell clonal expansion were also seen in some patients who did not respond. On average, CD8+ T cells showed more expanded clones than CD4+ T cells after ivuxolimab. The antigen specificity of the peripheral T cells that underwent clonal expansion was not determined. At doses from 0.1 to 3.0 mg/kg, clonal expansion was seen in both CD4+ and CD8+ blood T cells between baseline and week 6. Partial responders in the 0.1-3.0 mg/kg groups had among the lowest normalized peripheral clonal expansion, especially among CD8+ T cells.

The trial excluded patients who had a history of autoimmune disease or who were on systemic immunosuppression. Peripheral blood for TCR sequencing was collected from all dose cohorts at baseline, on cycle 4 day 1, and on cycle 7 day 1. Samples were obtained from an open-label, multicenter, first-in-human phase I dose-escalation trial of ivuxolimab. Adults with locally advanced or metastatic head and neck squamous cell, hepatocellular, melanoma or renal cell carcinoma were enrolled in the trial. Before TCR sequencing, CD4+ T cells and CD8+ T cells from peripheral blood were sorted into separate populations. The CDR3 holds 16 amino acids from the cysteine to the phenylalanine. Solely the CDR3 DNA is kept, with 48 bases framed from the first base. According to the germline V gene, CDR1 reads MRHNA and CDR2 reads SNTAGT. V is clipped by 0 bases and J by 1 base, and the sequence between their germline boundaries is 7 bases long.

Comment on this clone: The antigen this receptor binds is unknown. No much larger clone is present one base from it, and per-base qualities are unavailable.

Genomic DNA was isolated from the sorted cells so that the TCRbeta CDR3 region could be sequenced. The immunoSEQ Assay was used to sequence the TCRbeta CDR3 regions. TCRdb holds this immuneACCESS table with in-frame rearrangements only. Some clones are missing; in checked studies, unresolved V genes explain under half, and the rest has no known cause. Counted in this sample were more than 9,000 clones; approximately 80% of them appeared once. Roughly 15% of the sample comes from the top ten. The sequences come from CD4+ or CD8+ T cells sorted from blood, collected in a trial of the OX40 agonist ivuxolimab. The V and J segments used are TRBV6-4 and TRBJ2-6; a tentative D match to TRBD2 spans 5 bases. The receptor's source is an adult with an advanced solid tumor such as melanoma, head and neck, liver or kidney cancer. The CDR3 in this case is CASSDSRDSGANVLTF. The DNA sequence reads TGTGCCAGCAGTGACTCGAGGGATTCTGGGGCCAACGTCCTGACTTTC.